This T cell receptor beta chain stems from a study of cytomegalovirus exposure and HLA in healthy donors. Notes on the study in general: Several of the most significant clusters appeared linked to common viral pathogens, based on a later analysis. The classifier was said to identify cytomegalovirus status with high specificity and sensitivity. The HLA-A and HLA-B alleles of most subjects were reportedly predicted accurately from TCR beta sequences. In vitro data verified a few CMV-associated chains as specific for CMV antigens.

PCR primers comprised 60 Vbeta and 13 Jbeta primers. This table comes from immunoSEQ multiplex PCR, and its TCRdb copy is limited to in-frame clones, with some not included. The table has fewer than 250,000 clones, less than 85% seen once. This CDR3 contains 13 residues. CDR1 SGHAT and CDR2 FQNNGV come from the germline V gene. With V trimmed by 0 bases and J by 8 bases, 2 bases remained unmatched. As concerns this clone: The antigen is undetermined.

Sequencing was carried out using PBMCs. This TCR was sampled from a young man in good health and CMV-seronegative. The rearrangement links TRBV11-2 to TRBJ1-2, with 8 positions matching TRBD1. The CDR3 region has the DNA TGTGCCAGCAGCTTAGACAGGGGGCGCGGCTACACCTTC. Protein product: CASSLDRGRGYTF.